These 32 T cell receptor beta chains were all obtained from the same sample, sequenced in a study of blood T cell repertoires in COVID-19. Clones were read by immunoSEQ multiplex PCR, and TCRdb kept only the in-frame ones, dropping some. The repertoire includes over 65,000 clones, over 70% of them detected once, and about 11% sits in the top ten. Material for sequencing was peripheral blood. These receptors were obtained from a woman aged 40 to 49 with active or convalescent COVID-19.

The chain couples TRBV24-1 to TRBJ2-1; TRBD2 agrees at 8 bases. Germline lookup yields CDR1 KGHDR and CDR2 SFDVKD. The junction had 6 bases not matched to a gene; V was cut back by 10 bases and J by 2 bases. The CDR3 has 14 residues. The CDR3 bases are TGTGCCACTCGAGCGGGGGATGCCTACAATGAGCAGTTCTTC. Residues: CATRAGDAYNEQFF.

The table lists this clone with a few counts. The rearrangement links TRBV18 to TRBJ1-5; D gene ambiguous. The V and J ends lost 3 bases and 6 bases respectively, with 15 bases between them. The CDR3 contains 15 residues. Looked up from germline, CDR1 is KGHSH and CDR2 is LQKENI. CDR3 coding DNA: TGTGCCAGCTCACCTACGGCAACAGTGGGTCAGCCCCAGCATTTT. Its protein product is CASSPTATVGQPQHF.

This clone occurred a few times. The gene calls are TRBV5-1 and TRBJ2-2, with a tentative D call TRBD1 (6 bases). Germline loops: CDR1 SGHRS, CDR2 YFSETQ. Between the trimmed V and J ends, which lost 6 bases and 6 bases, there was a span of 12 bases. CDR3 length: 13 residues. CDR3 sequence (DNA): TGCGCCAGCATCAGGGGTGAGGCCGGGGAGCTGTTTTTT. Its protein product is CASIRGEAGELFF.

Here the CDR3 DNA reads TGTGCCAGCAGCTTAGGGGACACGAGCTCCTACAATGAGCAGTTCTTC. Amino acids: CASSLGDTSSYNEQFF. This sequence joins TRBV7-2 and TRBJ2-1; weak D call: TRBD1 (6 bases). Deletions cut 1 base from V and 0 bases from J, with 10 bases between. This CDR3 has 16 amino acids. Germline CDR1 is SGHTA and CDR2 is FQGNSA.

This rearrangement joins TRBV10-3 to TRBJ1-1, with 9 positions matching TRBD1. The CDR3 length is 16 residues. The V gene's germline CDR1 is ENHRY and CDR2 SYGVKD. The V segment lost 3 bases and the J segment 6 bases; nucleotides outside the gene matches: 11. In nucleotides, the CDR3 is TGTGCCATCAGTGACCACTCCACAGGGGGCAGGTCTGAAGCTTTCTTT. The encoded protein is CAISDHSTGGRSEAFF.

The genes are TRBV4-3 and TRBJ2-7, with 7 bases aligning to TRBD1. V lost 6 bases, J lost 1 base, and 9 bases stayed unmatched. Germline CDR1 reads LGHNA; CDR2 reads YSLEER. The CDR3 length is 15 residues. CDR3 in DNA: TGCGCCAGCAGTAAGTCTCCGGGACAGTCCTACGAGCAGTACTTC. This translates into CASSKSPGQSYEQYF.

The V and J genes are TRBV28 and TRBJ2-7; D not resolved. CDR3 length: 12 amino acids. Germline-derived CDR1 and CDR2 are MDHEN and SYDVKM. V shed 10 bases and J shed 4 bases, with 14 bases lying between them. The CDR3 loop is CATMSGFYEQYF. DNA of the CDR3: TGTGCCACCATGTCAGGTTTTTACGAGCAGTACTTC.

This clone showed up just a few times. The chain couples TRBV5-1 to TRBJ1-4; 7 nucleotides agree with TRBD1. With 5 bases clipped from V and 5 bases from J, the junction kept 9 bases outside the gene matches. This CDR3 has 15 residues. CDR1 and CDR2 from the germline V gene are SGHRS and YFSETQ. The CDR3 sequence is CASRGYGTANEKLFF. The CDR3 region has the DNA TGCGCCAGCAGGGGATATGGGACAGCGAATGAAAAACTGTTTTTT.

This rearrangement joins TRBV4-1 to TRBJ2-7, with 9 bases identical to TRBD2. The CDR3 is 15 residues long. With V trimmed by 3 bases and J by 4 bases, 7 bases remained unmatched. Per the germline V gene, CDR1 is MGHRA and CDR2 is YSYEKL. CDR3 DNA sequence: TGCGCCAGCAGCCAGGCGGGACTAGCTTCATACGAGCAGTACTTC. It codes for CASSQAGLASYEQYF.

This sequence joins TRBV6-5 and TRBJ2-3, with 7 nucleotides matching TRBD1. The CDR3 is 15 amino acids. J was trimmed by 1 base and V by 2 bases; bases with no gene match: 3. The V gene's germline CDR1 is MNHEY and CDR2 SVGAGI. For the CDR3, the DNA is TGTGCCAGCAGTTACCAACAGGGGCGCACAGATACGCAGTATTTT. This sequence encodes CASSYQQGRTDTQYF.

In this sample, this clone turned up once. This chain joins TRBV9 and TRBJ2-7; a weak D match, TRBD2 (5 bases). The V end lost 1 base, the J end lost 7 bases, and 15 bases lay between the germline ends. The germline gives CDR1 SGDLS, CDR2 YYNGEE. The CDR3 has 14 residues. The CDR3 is CASSVRPLGEEQYF. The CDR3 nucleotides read TGTGCCAGCAGCGTACGCCCCCTCGGGGAGGAGCAGTACTTC.

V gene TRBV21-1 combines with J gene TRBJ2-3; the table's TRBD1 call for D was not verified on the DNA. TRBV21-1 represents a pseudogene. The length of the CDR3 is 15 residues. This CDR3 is CASSQGQGVTDTQYF. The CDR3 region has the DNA TGTGCCAGCAGCCAGGGACAGGGGGTCACAGATACGCAGTATTTT.

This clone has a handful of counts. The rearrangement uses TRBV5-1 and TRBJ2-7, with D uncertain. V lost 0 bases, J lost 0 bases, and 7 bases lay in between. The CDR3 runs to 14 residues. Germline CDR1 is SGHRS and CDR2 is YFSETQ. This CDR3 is CASSLVHNSYEQYF. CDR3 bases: TGCGCCAGCAGCTTGGTCCACAACTCCTACGAGCAGTACTTC.

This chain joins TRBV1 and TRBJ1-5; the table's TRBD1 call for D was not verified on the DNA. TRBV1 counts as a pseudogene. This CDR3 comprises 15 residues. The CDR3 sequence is CTSSHPTQGGQPQHF. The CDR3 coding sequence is TGCACCAGCAGCCACCCGACCCAGGGGGGTCAGCCCCAGCATTTT.

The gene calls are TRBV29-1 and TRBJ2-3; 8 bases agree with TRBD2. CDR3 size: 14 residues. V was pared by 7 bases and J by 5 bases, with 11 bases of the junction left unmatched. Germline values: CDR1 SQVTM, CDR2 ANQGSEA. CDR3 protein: CSAGGGIRKDTQYF. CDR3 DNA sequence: TGCAGCGCCGGGGGGGGGATCAGGAAAGATACGCAGTATTTT.

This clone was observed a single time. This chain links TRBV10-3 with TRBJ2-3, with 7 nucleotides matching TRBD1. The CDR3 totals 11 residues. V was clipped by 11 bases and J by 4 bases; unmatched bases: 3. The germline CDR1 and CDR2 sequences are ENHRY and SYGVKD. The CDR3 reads CASQGADTQYF. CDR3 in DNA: TGTGCCTCCCAGGGGGCAGATACGCAGTATTTT.

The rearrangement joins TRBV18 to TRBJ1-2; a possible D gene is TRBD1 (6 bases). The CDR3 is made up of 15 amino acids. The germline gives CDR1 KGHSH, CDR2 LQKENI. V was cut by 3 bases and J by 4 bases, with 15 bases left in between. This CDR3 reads CASSPSRGLTYGYTF. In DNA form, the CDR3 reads TGTGCCAGCTCACCGTCCAGGGGCCTAACCTATGGCTACACCTTC.

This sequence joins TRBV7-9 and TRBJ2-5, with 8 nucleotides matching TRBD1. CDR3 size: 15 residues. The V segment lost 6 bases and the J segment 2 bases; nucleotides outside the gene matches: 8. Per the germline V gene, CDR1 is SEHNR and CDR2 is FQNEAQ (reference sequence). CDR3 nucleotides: TGTGCCAGCAGTAGACGGACAGGGAATCAAGAGACCCAGTACTTC. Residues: CASSRRTGNQETQYF.

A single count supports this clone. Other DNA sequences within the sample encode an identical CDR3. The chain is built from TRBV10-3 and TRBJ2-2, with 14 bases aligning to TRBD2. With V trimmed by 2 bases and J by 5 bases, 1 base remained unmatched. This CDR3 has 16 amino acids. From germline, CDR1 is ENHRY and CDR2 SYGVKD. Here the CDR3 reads CAISERLAGGTGELFF. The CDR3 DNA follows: TGTGCCATCAGTGAGAGACTAGCGGGAGGGACCGGGGAGCTGTTTTTT.

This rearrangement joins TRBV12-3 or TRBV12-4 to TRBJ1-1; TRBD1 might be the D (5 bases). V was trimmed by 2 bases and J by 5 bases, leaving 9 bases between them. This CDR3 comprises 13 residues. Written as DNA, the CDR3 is TGTGCCAGCAGTTTACAGGGTAGGACTGAAGCTTTCTTT. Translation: CASSLQGRTEAFF.

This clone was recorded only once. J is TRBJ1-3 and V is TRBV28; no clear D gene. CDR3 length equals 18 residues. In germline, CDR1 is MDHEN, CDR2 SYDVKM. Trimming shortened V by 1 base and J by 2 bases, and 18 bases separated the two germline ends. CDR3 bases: TGTGCCAGCAGTTTATCCCTCATCAGGCCAGAGCCTGGAAACACCATATATTTT. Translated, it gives CASSLSLIRPEPGNTIYF. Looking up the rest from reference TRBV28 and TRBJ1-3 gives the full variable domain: DVKVTQSSRYLVKRTGEKVFLECVQDMDHENMFWYRQDPGLGLRLIYFSYDVKMKEKGDIPEGYSVSREKKERFSLILESASTNQTSMYLCASSLSLIRPEPGNTIYFGEGSWLTVV.

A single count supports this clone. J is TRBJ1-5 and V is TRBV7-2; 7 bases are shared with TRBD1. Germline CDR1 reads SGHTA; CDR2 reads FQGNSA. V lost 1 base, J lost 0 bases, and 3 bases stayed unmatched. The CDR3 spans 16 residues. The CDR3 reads CASSLEGTVSNQPQHF. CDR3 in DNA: TGTGCCAGCAGCTTAGAAGGGACAGTTAGCAATCAGCCCCAGCATTTT.

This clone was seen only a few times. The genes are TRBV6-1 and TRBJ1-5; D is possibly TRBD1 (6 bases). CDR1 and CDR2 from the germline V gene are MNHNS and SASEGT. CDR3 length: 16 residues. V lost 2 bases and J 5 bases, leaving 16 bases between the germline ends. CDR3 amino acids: CASSEKGRGGDQPQHF. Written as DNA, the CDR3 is TGTGCCAGCAGTGAAAAAGGCAGGGGAGGGGATCAGCCCCAGCATTTT.

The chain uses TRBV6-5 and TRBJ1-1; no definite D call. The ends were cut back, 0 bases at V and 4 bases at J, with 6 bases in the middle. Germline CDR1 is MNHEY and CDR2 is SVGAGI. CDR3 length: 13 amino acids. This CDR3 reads CASSYSTGTEAFF. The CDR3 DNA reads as TGTGCCAGCAGTTACTCGACTGGCACTGAAGCTTTCTTT.

The CDR3 loop reads CASRPLRVSNEKLFF. The CDR3 DNA reads TGTGCCAGCAGACCTTTGAGGGTATCTAATGAAAAACTGTTTTTT. The V and J genes are TRBV27 and TRBJ1-4, with unresolved D. Trimming removed 6 bases from V and 3 bases from J, with 14 bases in between. The CDR3 covers 15 residues. The V gene's germline CDR1 is MNHEY and CDR2 SMNVEV (reference sequence).

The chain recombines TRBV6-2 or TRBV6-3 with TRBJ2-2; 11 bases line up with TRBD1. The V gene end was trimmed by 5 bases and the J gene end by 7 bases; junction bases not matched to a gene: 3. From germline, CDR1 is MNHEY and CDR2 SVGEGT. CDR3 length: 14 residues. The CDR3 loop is CASSRTGGSGELFF. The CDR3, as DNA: TGTGCCAGCAGTCGGACAGGGGGCAGCGGGGAGCTGTTTTTT.

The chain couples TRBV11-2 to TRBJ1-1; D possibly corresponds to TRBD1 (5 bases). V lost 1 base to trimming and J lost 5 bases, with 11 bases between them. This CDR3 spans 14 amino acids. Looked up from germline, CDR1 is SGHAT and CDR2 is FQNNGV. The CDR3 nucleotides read TGTGCCAGCAGCTTAGGGGAACGGGGGACTGAAGCTTTCTTT. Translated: CASSLGERGTEAFF. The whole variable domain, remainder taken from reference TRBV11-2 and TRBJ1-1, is EAGVAQSPRYKIIEKRQSVAFWCNPISGHATLYWYQQILGQGPKLLIQFQNNGVVDDSQLPKDRFSAERLKGVDSTLKIQPAKLEDSAVYLCASSLGERGTEAFFGQGTRLTVV.

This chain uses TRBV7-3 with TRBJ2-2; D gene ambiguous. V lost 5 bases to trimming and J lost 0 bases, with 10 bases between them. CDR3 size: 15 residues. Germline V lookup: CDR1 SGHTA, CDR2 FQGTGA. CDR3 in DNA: TGTGCCAGCAGCCCCGGAGCGACGAACACCGGGGAGCTGTTTTTT. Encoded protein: CASSPGATNTGELFF.

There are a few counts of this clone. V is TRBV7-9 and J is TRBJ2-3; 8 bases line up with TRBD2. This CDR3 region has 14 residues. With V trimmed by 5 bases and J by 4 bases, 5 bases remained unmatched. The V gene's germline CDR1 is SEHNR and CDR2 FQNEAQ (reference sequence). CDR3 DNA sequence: TGTGCCAGCAGCATCGGACTAGCCTCAGATACGCAGTATTTT. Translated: CASSIGLASDTQYF.

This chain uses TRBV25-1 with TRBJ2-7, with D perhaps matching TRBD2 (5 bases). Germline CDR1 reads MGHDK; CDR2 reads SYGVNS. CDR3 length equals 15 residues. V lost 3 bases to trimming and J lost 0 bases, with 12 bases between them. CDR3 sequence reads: CASSDPSGFSYEQYF. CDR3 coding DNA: TGTGCCAGCAGTGACCCCAGCGGCTTCTCCTACGAGCAGTACTTC.

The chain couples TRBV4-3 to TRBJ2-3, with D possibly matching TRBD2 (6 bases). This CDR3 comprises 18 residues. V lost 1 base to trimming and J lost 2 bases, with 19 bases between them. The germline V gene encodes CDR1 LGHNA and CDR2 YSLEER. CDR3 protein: CASSQGLTGVVTTDTQYF. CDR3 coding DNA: TGCGCCAGCAGCCAAGGCTTGACGGGAGTAGTAACCACAGATACGCAGTATTTT.

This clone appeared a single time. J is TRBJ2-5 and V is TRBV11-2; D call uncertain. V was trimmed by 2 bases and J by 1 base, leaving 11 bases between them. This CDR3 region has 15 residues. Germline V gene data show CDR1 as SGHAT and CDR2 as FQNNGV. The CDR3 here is CASSLNNGPQETQYF. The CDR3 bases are TGTGCCAGCAGCTTAAATAACGGTCCCCAAGAGACCCAGTACTTC.